One and the same sample provided the 29 T cell receptor beta chains below, sequenced in a study of spatial heterogeneity in lung cancer. Whole-study findings and limits: Counts that tracked tumor mutation counts were those of expanded intratumoral alpha and beta TCRs.

TCRdb re-derived calls from the 5' RACE reads in MiXCR, one entry per CDR3 protein. The top ten hold about a tenth of the sample, which has more than 1,500 distinct CDR3 sequences, around 7% seen once. The antigens for these receptors are not known. Time point here: sample taken at primary tumor resection. Specimen: lung tumor tissue, collected at surgery. The receptor source for this set is a female donor with early-stage non-small cell lung cancer.

This clonotype qualifies as medium-sized (0.01 to 0.1%). The V and J genes are TRBV5-1 and TRBJ1-1; possibly TRBD1 for D (5 bases). This CDR3 has 15 residues. V lost 1 base to trimming and J lost 0 bases, with 10 bases between them. Per the germline V gene, CDR1 is SGHRS and CDR2 is YFSETQ. The CDR3 region has the DNA TGCGCCAGCAGCTTGAATACAGGTTTGAACACTGAAGCTTTCTTT. Residues: CASSLNTGLNTEAFF.

In its sample, this clonotype ranks as medium-sized. The chain links TRBV7-2 to TRBJ1-3; tentative D call: TRBD1 (5 bases). Trimming took 4 bases from V and 4 from J, leaving 23 bases between them. From germline, CDR1 is SGHTA and CDR2 FQGNSA. The CDR3 contains 18 residues. Here the CDR3 DNA reads TGTGCCAGCAGCTATTCCTCCGGGACCGTAAGGCCGGGAAACACCATATATTTT. Its protein product is CASSYSSGTVRPGNTIYF. Full variable domain (rest looked up from reference TRBV7-2 and TRBJ1-3): GAGVSQSPSNKVTEKGKDVELRCDPISGHTALYWYRQSLGQGLEFLIYFQGNSAPDKSGLPSDRFSAERTGGSVSTLTIQRTQQEDSAVYLCASSYSSGTVRPGNTIYFGEGSWLTVV.

By proportion, this clonotype is medium-sized (0.01 to 0.1%). The rearrangement links TRBV28 to TRBJ2-4; 9 nucleotides agree with TRBD1. The CDR3 loop spans 20 amino acids. V was clipped by 5 bases and J by 0 bases; unmatched bases: 17. The germline CDR1 and CDR2 sequences are MDHEN and SYDVKM. The CDR3 DNA sequence: TGTGCCAGCAGTCCTTCGGACAGGGGTGGTCGTTATCGAGCCAAAAACATTCAGTACTTC. It encodes CASSPSDRGGRYRAKNIQYF.

Within the sample, this clonotype is medium-sized (0.01 to 0.1%). V gene TRBV12-3 or TRBV12-4 combines with J gene TRBJ1-1; D gene unclear. V lost 7 bases, J lost 4 bases, and 13 bases lay in between. The CDR3 length is 13 residues. CDR3 DNA: TGTGCCAGCAATCCCACGGGCCCCACTGAAGCTTTCTTT. Amino acids: CASNPTGPTEAFF.

This clonotype turned up a few times. This chain uses TRBV13 with TRBJ2-7; D may be TRBD1 (5 bases). This CDR3 comprises 12 residues. Germline loops: CDR1 PRHDT, CDR2 FYEKMQ (reference sequence). V was clipped by 8 bases and J by 6 bases, with 14 bases between them. The CDR3 sequence is CASGQGSREQYF. CDR3 nucleotide sequence: TGTGCCAGCGGCCAGGGATCTCGCGAGCAGTACTTC.

J is TRBJ1-4 and V is TRBV25-1; no clear D. This CDR3 comprises 12 residues. The ends were cut back, 8 bases at V and 8 bases at J, with 12 bases in the middle. Germline assignment: CDR1 MGHDK and CDR2 SYGVNS. The CDR3 nucleotides are TGTGCCAGCGGACGCCGAGGGGAAAAACTGTTTTTT. Translation gives CASGRRGEKLFF.

This clonotype is labeled as medium-sized. The chain joins TRBV7-2 to TRBJ2-3, with D perhaps matching TRBD1 or TRBD2 (6 bases each). Trimming stripped 7 bases from V and 2 bases from J, with 16 bases between. From germline, CDR1 is SGHTA and CDR2 FQGNSA. This CDR3 is built from 15 residues. In nucleotides, the CDR3 is TGTGCCAGCACCCCCACGGGGGCGCCCACAGATACGCAGTATTTT. Protein: CASTPTGAPTDTQYF.

Relative to its sample, this clonotype is medium-sized. V usage is TRBV10-3 and J usage is TRBJ2-5; perhaps TRBD1 as D (6 bases). V was shortened by 4 bases and J by 4 bases, with 13 bases between the two germline ends. The CDR3 length is 14 residues. The V gene's germline CDR1 is ENHRY and CDR2 SYGVKD. For the CDR3, the DNA is TGTGCCATCAGTGGCCAGGGGATTGGAGAGACCCAGTACTTC. Its protein is CAISGQGIGETQYF.

By frequency in the sample, this clonotype is medium-sized. The gene calls are TRBV29-1 and TRBJ2-5; 8 bases are shared with TRBD1. Germline CDR1 SQVTM, CDR2 ANQGSEA. Germline trimming cut 2 bases from V and 4 bases from J; bases unmatched to any gene: 0. This CDR3 region has 12 residues. The CDR3 spells CSVEQGAETQYF. For the CDR3, the DNA is TGCAGCGTTGAACAGGGGGCAGAGACCCAGTACTTC. Drawing the rest from reference TRBV29-1 and TRBJ2-5, the complete variable domain is SAVISQKPSRDICQRGTSLTIQCQVDSQVTMMFWYRQQPGQSLTLIATANQGSEATYESGFVIDKFPISRPNLTFSTLTVSNMSPEDSSIYLCSVEQGAETQYFGPGTRLLVL.

Relative to its sample, this clonotype is large (0.1 to 1%). The J gene is TRBJ1-2, the V gene TRBV5-1; no definite D call. Trimming cost V 3 bases and J 8 bases, with 20 bases left between them. Germline V lookup: CDR1 SGHRS, CDR2 YFSETQ. The CDR3 covers 15 residues. The CDR3 loop is CASSYEPGVGGGYTF. Written as DNA, the CDR3 is TGCGCCAGCAGCTATGAACCGGGAGTTGGAGGCGGCTACACCTTC.

This clonotype is large (0.1 to 1%) within its sample. The chain joins TRBV2 to TRBJ1-1; D ambiguous. The CDR3 is 14 residues long. V lost 6 bases and J lost 6, with 17 bases in between. Germline V gives CDR1 SNHLY, CDR2 FYNNEI. Here the CDR3 reads CASSPLLKRSEAFF. The CDR3 nucleotides are TGTGCCAGCAGCCCCCTCTTAAAAAGGTCTGAAGCTTTCTTT.

By frequency in the sample, this clonotype is medium-sized. V usage is TRBV20-1 and J usage is TRBJ2-1, with TRBD1 as a possible D gene (8 bases). Trimming removed 5 bases from V and 2 bases from J, with 25 bases in between. Germline CDR1 DFQATT, CDR2 SNEGSKA (reference sequence). CDR3 length: 18 residues. CDR3 nucleotide sequence: TGCAGTGCTCTCCGGTCGGACAGGGTTCTAGCGGCCTACAATGAGCAGTTCTTC. This codes for CSALRSDRVLAAYNEQFF.

By sample share, this clonotype is medium-sized. This sequence joins TRBV11-2 and TRBJ2-4, with TRBD2 matching 9 bases. Looked up from germline, CDR1 is SGHAT and CDR2 is FQNNGV. Trimming at V came to 1 base and at J to 4 bases, leaving 2 bases not matched to a gene. The CDR3 length is 15 residues. CDR3 nucleotide sequence: TGTGCCAGCAGCTTAGGCGGGGGGGAGAAAAACATTCAGTACTTC. This sequence encodes CASSLGGGEKNIQYF.

This clonotype qualifies as large. V usage is TRBV5-1 and J usage is TRBJ1-1, with 7 positions matching TRBD1. V was clipped by 3 bases and J by 1 base; unmatched bases: 6. The germline V gene encodes CDR1 SGHRS and CDR2 YFSETQ. CDR3 length: 15 amino acids. CDR3 bases: TGCGCCAGCAGCTCCAGGGGGTCCCAGAACACTGAAGCTTTCTTT. This sequence encodes CASSSRGSQNTEAFF.

By frequency in the sample, this clonotype is medium-sized (0.01 to 0.1%). The V gene is TRBV6-1, the J gene TRBJ2-3, with 10 bases identical to TRBD1. CDR3 length: 16 amino acids. Trimming cost V 5 bases and J 1 base; bases outside gene matches: 6. The germline gives CDR1 MNHNS, CDR2 SASEGT. CDR3 bases: TGTGCCAGCAGTCTAGACAGGGGGCGCGGCACAGATACGCAGTATTTT. Translated, it gives CASSLDRGRGTDTQYF.

In this sample, this clonotype turned up many times. The V call is TRBV7-2, the J call TRBJ2-7, with 8 bases that match TRBD2. Germline assignment: CDR1 SGHTA and CDR2 FQGNSA. This CDR3 is 13 amino acids long. The ends lost 5 bases at V and 9 bases at J; junction bases unmatched: 9. CDR3 nucleotide sequence: TGTGCCAGCAGCCCTGCGGGACTAGGGGCGCAGTACTTC. It yields the protein CASSPAGLGAQYF.

The sample holds a few counts of this clonotype. The chain employs TRBV7-6 and TRBJ2-7; TRBD1 agrees at 11 bases. CDR1 SGHVS and CDR2 FNYEAQ come from the germline V gene. J lost 4 bases, V lost 5 bases, and 10 bases had no gene match. The CDR3 totals 16 residues. The CDR3 DNA sequence: TGTGCCAGCAGCCCCAATCCGGGACAGGGGGTGTACGAGCAGTACTTC. This codes for CASSPNPGQGVYEQYF.

Judged by abundance, this clonotype is medium-sized. This chain joins TRBV29-1 and TRBJ2-1, with TRBD2 as a possible D gene (5 bases). Germline values: CDR1 SQVTM, CDR2 ANQGSEA. V was cut by 5 bases and J by 4 bases, with 12 bases left in between. The CDR3 spans 13 residues. CDR3 region: CSVLDSDYNEQFF. The CDR3 coding sequence is TGCAGCGTTCTGGACTCCGATTACAATGAGCAGTTCTTC.

Sample share makes this clonotype medium-sized. The chain combines TRBV20-1 with TRBJ2-3, with 8 bases that match TRBD2. This CDR3 has 14 residues. Germline V gene data show CDR1 as DFQATT and CDR2 as SNEGSKA (reference sequence). With V trimmed by 6 bases and J by 2 bases, 7 bases remained unmatched. The CDR3 DNA follows: TGCAGTGCCGGGGGACTAGGTGCCACAGATACGCAGTATTTT. This codes for CSAGGLGATDTQYF.

This chain uses TRBV10-1 with TRBJ2-1; 9 positions match TRBD2. With V trimmed by 5 bases and J by 5 bases, 4 bases remained unmatched. The germline V gene has CDR1 WNHNN and CDR2 SYGVQD (reference sequence). This CDR3 has 14 residues. In DNA form, the CDR3 reads TGCGCCAGCAGTACGGGACTAGCTCACAATGAGCAGTTCTTC. Protein sequence: CASSTGLAHNEQFF.

In its sample, this clonotype is medium-sized. The V and J genes are TRBV7-2 and TRBJ2-3, with D perhaps TRBD2 (6 bases). This CDR3 region has 14 residues. Germline V lookup: CDR1 SGHTA, CDR2 FQGNSA. The germline V and J ends were trimmed by 3 bases and 0 bases, with 7 bases remaining between them. The CDR3 sequence: CASSLTSSTDTQYF. The CDR3 DNA is TGTGCCAGCAGCTTGACTAGTAGCACAGATACGCAGTATTTT.

The V and J genes are TRBV7-9 and TRBJ1-5, with TRBD1 as a possible D gene (5 bases). Germline V gene lookup returns CDR1 SEHNR and CDR2 FQNEAQ (reference sequence). Trimming left V 4 bases short and J 2 bases short, with 12 bases between. The CDR3 length is 15 residues. Here the CDR3 DNA reads TGTGCCAGCAGCTCCGTGGGGCCAGGCAATCAGCCCCAGCATTTT. Translation: CASSSVGPGNQPQHF.

This clonotype is medium-sized by share. This sequence joins TRBV27 and TRBJ1-2, with D hard to call. CDR3 length equals 11 residues. Trimming took 8 bases from V and 3 from J, leaving 7 bases between them. In germline, CDR1 is MNHEY, CDR2 SMNVEV (reference sequence). CDR3 nucleotide sequence: TGTGCCAGCCGCGATTACTATGGCTACACCTTC. Its protein product is CASRDYYGYTF.

This clonotype is medium-sized (0.01 to 0.1%) in the sample. The chain links TRBV7-3 to TRBJ2-1, with TRBD2 identical over 8 bases. The CDR3 totals 15 residues. Germline lookup yields CDR1 SGHTA and CDR2 FQGTGA. Unmatched junction bases numbered 9, after V lost 10 bases and J lost 1 base. DNA of the CDR3: TGTGCCACCTCACGGGCGGGAGGTTCCTACAATGAGCAGTTCTTC. This encodes CATSRAGGSYNEQFF.

This clonotype came up many times. The chain joins TRBV7-9 to TRBJ2-2, with D unclear. Germline loops: CDR1 SEHNR, CDR2 FQNEAQ (reference sequence). The V end lost 5 bases, the J end lost 1 base, and 8 bases lay between the germline ends. The CDR3 sequence is 14 residues long. The CDR3 loop is CASSPAVNTGELFF. The CDR3 coding sequence is TGTGCCAGCAGCCCCGCGGTGAACACCGGGGAGCTGTTTTTT.

This clonotype is categorized as large (0.1 to 1%). The chain couples TRBV7-3 to TRBJ1-3; D is undetermined. V was trimmed by 1 base and J by 1 base, leaving 11 bases between them. Germline lookup yields CDR1 SGHTA and CDR2 FQGTGA. The CDR3 sequence is 16 residues long. The CDR3 sequence: CASSLNSGLSGNTIYF. The CDR3 DNA reads TGTGCCAGCAGCTTAAATTCGGGGTTATCTGGAAACACCATATATTTT.

This clonotype counts as medium-sized (0.01 to 0.1%). V usage is TRBV20-1 and J usage is TRBJ2-3; D gene unclear. Trimming left V 3 bases short and J 3 bases short, with 7 bases between. This CDR3 comprises 12 residues. The germline gives CDR1 DFQATT, CDR2 SNEGSKA (reference sequence). This CDR3 reads CSASPSTDTQYF. DNA for the CDR3: TGCAGTGCTAGCCCTTCAACAGATACGCAGTATTTT.

This clonotype qualifies as medium-sized. The chain uses TRBV7-2 and TRBJ2-1; 7 bases line up with TRBD1. Per the germline V gene, CDR1 is SGHTA and CDR2 is FQGNSA. This CDR3 has 15 residues. Losses at the gene ends were 0 bases for V and 6 bases for J; bases not matched to a gene: 5. The CDR3 coding sequence is TGTGCCAGCAGCTTAGCCACCGGGACAGTCAATGAGCAGTTCTTC. Residues: CASSLATGTVNEQFF.

This clonotype was observed at least ten times. The chain has TRBV4-1 and TRBJ2-3; the D gene is possibly TRBD2 (5 bases). V lost 2 bases and J lost 6, with 15 bases in between. The CDR3 length is 15 residues. Germline V gene data show CDR1 as MGHRA and CDR2 as YSYEKL. In DNA form, the CDR3 reads TGCGCCAGCAGCCAAAATGTCTTGCGGGCGGATACGCAGTATTTT. This sequence encodes CASSQNVLRADTQYF.